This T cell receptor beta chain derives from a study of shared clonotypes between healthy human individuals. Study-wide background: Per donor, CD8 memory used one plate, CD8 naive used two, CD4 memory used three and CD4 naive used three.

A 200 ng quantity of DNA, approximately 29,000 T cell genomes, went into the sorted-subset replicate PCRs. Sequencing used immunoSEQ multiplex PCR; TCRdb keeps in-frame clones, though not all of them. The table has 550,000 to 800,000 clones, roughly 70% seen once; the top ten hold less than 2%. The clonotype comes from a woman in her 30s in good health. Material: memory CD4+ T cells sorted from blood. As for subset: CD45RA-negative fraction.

The chain's CDR3 is CASSLAGLTNYGYTF. Here the CDR3 DNA reads TGTGCCAGCAGCTTAGCCGGGCTTACTAACTATGGCTACACCTTC. The chain is built from TRBV7-9 and TRBJ1-2; D is unclear. V shed 0 bases and J shed 0 bases, with 8 bases lying between them. The CDR3 runs 15 residues. CDR1 SEHNR and CDR2 FQNEAQ come from the germline V gene (reference sequence).